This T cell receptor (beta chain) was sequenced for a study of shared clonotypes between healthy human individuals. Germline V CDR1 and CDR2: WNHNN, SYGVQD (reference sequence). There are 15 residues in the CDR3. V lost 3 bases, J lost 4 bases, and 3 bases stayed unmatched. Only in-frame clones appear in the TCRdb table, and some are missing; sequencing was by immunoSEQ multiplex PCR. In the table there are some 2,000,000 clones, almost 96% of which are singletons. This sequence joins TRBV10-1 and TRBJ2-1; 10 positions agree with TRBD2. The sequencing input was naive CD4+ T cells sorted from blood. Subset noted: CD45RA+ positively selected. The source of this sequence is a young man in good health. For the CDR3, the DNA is TGCGCCAGCAGTGATCCAGCGGGGGGGTACAATGAGCAGTTCTTC. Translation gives CASSDPAGGYNEQFF.